These T cell receptor beta chains were read from a single sample in a study of identical twins. TCRdb independently ran MiXCR on the 5' RACE reads; one entry per CDR3 protein. The sample carries under 450,000 distinct CDR3 sequences, approximately 17% recorded once. Sequencing input: naive T cells sorted from blood. These receptors all come from a man in his fifties in good health. Both conserved end residues are part of each CDR3. A D gene is named only where the DNA matches it firmly. A clone size is listed for some rows: how often the clone was seen (once, few, many), or a class if it is expanded.

>TRBJ2-7|-|TRBD1|TRBV20-1|13
CSGPGQGANEQYF
TGCAGTGGGCCGGGACAGGGGGCCAACGAGCAGTACTTC
>TRBJ2-5|-|-|TRBV5-5|15
CASSYRQSRQETQYF
TGTGCCAGCAGCTACAGGCAGTCCCGACAAGAGACCCAGTACTTC
>TRBJ2-7|few|-|TRBV5-5|15
CASSLWEAESYEQYF
TGTGCCAGCAGCCTGTGGGAGGCCGAATCCTACGAGCAGTACTTC
>TRBJ2-7|-|-|TRBV28|16
CASSYSRAPSSYEQYF
TGTGCCAGCAGTTACTCAAGGGCGCCTAGCTCCTACGAGCAGTACTTC
>TRBJ1-6|few|-|TRBV3-1|12
CASSTEGSPLHF
TGTGCCAGCAGCACCGAAGGTTCACCCCTCCACTTT
>TRBJ1-6|-|-|TRBV27|14
CASSPALLTSPLHF
TGTGCCAGCAGTCCAGCACTCCTGACCTCACCCCTCCACTTT
>TRBJ1-1|many|-|TRBV27|16
CASSLWPLGLYTEAFF
TGTGCCAGCAGTTTATGGCCTTTGGGTCTCTACACTGAAGCTTTCTTT
>TRBJ2-1|few|TRBD1|TRBV15|14
CATSREGTGNEQFF
TGTGCCACCAGCAGAGAGGGGACAGGGAATGAGCAGTTCTTC
>TRBJ1-4|-|-|TRBV7-2|15
CASSLGWGSNEKLFF
TGTGCCAGCAGCTTAGGGTGGGGTTCTAATGAAAAACTGTTTTTT
>TRBJ2-7|-|TRBD1|TRBV19|16
CASSKHGQGNSYEQYF
TGTGCCAGTAGTAAACACGGACAGGGAAACTCCTACGAGCAGTACTTC
>TRBJ2-5|few|-|TRBV12-3/TRBV12-4|12
CASSLGVGTQYF
TGTGCCAGCAGTTTAGGGGTCGGGACCCAGTACTTC
>TRBJ2-3|once|TRBD2|TRBV5-1|16
CASSFGTSGTTDTQYF
TGCGCCAGCAGCTTCGGGACTAGCGGGACTACAGATACGCAGTATTTT
>TRBJ2-1|many|TRBD1|TRBV27|13
CASKLNRGWVQFF
TGTGCCAGCAAACTCAACAGGGGTTGGGTGCAGTTCTTC
>TRBJ2-3|-|-|TRBV9|13
CASSQHGEDTQYF
TGTGCCAGCAGCCAACACGGGGAAGATACGCAGTATTTT
>TRBJ2-7|many|-|TRBV19|16
CASSITTSRYNYEQYF
TGTGCCAGTAGTATAACGACTTCTCGCTACAACTACGAGCAGTACTTC
>TRBJ1-2|many|-|TRBV7-2|16
CASSYRSGGAVNGYTF
TGTGCCAGCAGCTACCGGTCGGGGGGGGCGGTTAATGGCTACACCTTC
>TRBJ2-1|-|-|TRBV7-7|13
CASSLSQSNEQFF
TGTGCCAGCAGCTTAAGCCAATCCAATGAGCAGTTCTTC
>TRBJ2-2|many|TRBD1|TRBV6-1|15
CASSQTGANTGELFF
TGTGCCAGCAGTCAAACAGGGGCGAACACCGGGGAGCTGTTTTTT
>TRBJ2-1|few|-|TRBV29-1|14
CSVEENEGTDEQFF
TGCAGCGTTGAAGAAAATGAGGGGACCGATGAGCAGTTCTTC
>TRBJ2-1|-|-|TRBV7-2|15
CARPGTPYTYNEQFF
TGTGCCAGGCCGGGGACTCCGTATACCTACAATGAGCAGTTCTTC
>TRBJ2-2|many|-|TRBV14|18
CASSQGPGIRGLTGELFF
TGTGCCAGCAGCCAAGGGCCGGGAATACGGGGGCTGACCGGGGAGCTGTTTTTT
>TRBJ2-7|-|TRBD1|TRBV6-2/TRBV6-3|14
CASSPRTGLHEQYF
TGTGCCAGCAGTCCTCGGACAGGGCTCCACGAGCAGTACTTC
>TRBJ2-5|many|TRBD1|TRBV5-1|15
CASSFETGDQETQYF
TGCGCCAGCAGCTTCGAGACAGGGGACCAAGAGACCCAGTACTTC
>TRBJ2-1|-|-|TRBV20-1|15
CSARTQGSIYNEQFF
TGCAGTGCTAGAACACAGGGCTCGATCTACAATGAGCAGTTCTTC
>TRBJ2-1|many|-|TRBV7-9|11
CASSLVNEQFF
TGCGCCAGCAGCTTGGTCAATGAGCAGTTCTTC
>TRBJ2-3|-|-|TRBV20-1|14
CSARELGGADTQYF
TGCAGTGCTAGAGAATTAGGGGGAGCAGATACGCAGTATTTT
>TRBJ2-7|-|-|TRBV6-2/TRBV6-3|15
CASSTPRGHPYEQYF
TGTGCCAGCAGTACCCCGAGAGGGCACCCCTACGAGCAGTACTTC
>TRBJ2-5|-|-|TRBV12-3/TRBV12-4|13
CASSLLEGETQYF
TGTGCCAGCAGTTTACTCGAAGGGGAGACCCAGTACTTC
>TRBJ2-7|-|TRBD1|TRBV18|14
CASTSGTGPYEQYF
TGTGCCAGCACATCCGGGACAGGGCCTTACGAGCAGTACTTC
>TRBJ1-6|many|-|TRBV4-3|17
CASSQDAVRSYNSPLHF
TGCGCCAGCAGCCAAGATGCAGTCCGCTCCTATAATTCACCCCTCCACTTT
>TRBJ2-7|few|-|TRBV6-1|15
CASRREAGPRYEQYF
TGTGCCAGCAGACGGGAAGCAGGCCCAAGGTACGAGCAGTACTTC
>TRBJ1-1|few|TRBD1|TRBV5-1|15
CASSQILRDSTEAFF
TGCGCCAGCAGCCAGATACTCCGGGACAGCACTGAAGCTTTCTTT
>TRBJ2-2|many|-|TRBV5-1|17
CASSLARAGPSTGELFF
TGCGCCAGCAGCTTGGCCAGGGCAGGGCCGTCCACCGGGGAGCTGTTTTTT
>TRBJ2-1|many|-|TRBV20-1|13
CSARWRVSDEQFF
TGCAGTGCTAGATGGCGGGTTAGCGATGAGCAGTTCTTC
>TRBJ1-1|-|-|TRBV7-2|14
CASSQRLMNTEAFF
TGTGCCAGCAGCCAACGACTCATGAACACTGAAGCTTTCTTT
>TRBJ1-1|many|-|TRBV2|13
CASMWLENTEAFF
TGTGCCAGCATGTGGTTGGAGAACACTGAAGCTTTCTTT
>TRBJ2-3|-|TRBD1|TRBV7-2|14
CASSLGITGGPRYF
TGTGCCAGCAGCTTGGGCATTACAGGGGGACCGCGGTATTTT
>TRBJ2-7|many|TRBD1|TRBV20-1|15
CSAGRTGTFSYEQYF
TGCAGTGCTGGCCGGACAGGGACGTTCTCCTACGAGCAGTACTTC
>TRBJ2-3|few|-|TRBV21-1|16
CASSKPTGDSTDTQYF
TGTGCCAGCAGCAAACCGACAGGTGATTCCACAGATACGCAGTATTTT
>TRBJ2-2|-|-|TRBV7-8|15
CASSVGRTNTGELFF
TGTGCCAGCAGCGTTGGACGGACGAACACCGGGGAGCTGTTTTTT